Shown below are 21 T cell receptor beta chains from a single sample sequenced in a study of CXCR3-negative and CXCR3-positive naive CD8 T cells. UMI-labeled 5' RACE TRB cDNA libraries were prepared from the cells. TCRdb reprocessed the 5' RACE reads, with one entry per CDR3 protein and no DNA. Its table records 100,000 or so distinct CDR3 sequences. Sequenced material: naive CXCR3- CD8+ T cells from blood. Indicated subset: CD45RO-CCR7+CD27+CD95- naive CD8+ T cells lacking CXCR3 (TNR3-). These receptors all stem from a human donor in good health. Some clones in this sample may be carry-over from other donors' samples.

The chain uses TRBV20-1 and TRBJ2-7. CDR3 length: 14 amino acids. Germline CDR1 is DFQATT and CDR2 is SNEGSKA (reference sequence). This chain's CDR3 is CSASDADGAYEQYF.

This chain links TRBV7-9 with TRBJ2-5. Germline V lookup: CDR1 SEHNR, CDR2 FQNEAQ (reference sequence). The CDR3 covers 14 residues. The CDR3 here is CASSLATARETQYF.

This CDR3 reads CASSFGSIGGFYNEQFF. This chain joins TRBV7-8 and TRBJ2-1; TCRdb reports TRBD2, a call that lacks DNA to check it against. The CDR3 is made up of 17 amino acids. Germline CDR1 SGHVS, CDR2 FQNEAQ.

The CDR3 is CAILGVPSYEQYF. V is TRBV7-9 and J is TRBJ2-7; lacking DNA, the TRBD1 call made by TCRdb goes unchecked. This CDR3 is built from 13 residues. The V gene's germline CDR1 is SEHNR and CDR2 FQNEAQ (reference sequence).

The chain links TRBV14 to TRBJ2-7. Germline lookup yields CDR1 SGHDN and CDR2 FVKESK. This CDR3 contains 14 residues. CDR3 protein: CASSQVNRAYEQYF.

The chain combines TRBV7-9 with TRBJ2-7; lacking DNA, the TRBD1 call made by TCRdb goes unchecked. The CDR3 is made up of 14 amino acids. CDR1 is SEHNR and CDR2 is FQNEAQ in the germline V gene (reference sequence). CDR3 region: CASSWWDRGYEQYF.

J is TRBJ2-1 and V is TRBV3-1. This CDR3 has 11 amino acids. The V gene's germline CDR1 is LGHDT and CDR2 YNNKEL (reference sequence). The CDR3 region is CASSKSNEQFF.

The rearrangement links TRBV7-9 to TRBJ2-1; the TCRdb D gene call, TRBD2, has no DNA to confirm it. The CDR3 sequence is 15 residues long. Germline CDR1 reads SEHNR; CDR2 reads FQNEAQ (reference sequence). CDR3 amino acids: CASSPHPTSGHEQFF.

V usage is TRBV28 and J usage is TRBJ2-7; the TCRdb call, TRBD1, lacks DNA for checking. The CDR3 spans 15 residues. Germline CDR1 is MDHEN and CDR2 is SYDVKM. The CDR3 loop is CASSQPWDNIYEQYF.

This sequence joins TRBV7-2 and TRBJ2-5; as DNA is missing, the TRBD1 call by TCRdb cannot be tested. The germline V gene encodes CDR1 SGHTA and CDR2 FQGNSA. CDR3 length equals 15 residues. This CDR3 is CASSAKGQEKETQYF.

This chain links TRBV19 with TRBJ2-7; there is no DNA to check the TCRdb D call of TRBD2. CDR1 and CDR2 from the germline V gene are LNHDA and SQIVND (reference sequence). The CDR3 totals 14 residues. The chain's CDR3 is CASSISGPVYEQYF. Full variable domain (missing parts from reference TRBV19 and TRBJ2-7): DGGITQSPKYLFRKEGQNVTLSCEQNLNHDAMYWYRQDPGQGLRLIYYSQIVNDFQKGDIAEGYSVSREKKESFPLTVTSAQKNPTAFYLCASSISGPVYEQYFGPGTRLTVT.

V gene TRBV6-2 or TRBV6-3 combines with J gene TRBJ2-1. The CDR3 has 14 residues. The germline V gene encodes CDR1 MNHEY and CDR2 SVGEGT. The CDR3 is CASSYGDAPNEQFF.

CDR3 sequence: CASSKYNEQFF. The chain employs TRBV28 and TRBJ2-1. This CDR3 region has 11 residues. CDR1 and CDR2 (germline): MDHEN, SYDVKM.

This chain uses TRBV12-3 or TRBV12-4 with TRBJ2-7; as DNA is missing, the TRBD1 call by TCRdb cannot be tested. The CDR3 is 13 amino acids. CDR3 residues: CASSLRAKGEQYF.

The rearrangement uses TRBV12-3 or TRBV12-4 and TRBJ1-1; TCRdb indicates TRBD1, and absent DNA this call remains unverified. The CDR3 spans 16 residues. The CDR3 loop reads CASSPGQGRMSTEAFF.

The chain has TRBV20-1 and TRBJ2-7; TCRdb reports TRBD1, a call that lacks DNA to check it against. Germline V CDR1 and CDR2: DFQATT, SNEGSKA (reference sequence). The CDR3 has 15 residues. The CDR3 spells CSASPIGQGTYEQYF.

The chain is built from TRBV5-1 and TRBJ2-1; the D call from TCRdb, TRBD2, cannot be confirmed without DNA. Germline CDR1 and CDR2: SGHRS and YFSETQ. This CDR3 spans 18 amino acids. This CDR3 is CASSLAPSGGITGNEQFF.

The CDR3 is CASSWWVTGTVNTGELFF. The V gene is TRBV5-1, the J gene TRBJ2-2; TCRdb gives TRBD1 as the D gene, but with no DNA this cannot be confirmed. The germline V gene encodes CDR1 SGHRS and CDR2 YFSETQ. The CDR3 is 18 residues long.

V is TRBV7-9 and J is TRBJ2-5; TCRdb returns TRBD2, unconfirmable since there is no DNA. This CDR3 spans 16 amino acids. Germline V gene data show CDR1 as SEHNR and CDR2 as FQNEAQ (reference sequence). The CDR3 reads CASSLDAVQGGETQYF.

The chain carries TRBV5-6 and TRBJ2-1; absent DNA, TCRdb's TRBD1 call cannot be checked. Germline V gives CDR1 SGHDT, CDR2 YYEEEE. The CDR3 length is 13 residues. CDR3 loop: CASSLAGARGEFF.

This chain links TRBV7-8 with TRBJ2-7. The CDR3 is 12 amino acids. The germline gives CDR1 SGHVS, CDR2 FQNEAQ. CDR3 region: CASSLGRREQYF.